Presented here are 21 T cell receptor beta chains from one specimen sequenced in a study of T cells in narcolepsy. Assay used: immunoSEQ multiplex PCR; TCRdb lists only in-frame clones, some missing. The table includes fewer than 30,000 clones, 85% detected once. Sequencing was carried out using CD45RA- memory CD4+ T cells from PBMCs. These receptors were taken from a human donor with narcolepsy.

This clone was seen only once. This sequence joins TRBV5-1 and TRBJ2-4, with TRBD2 matching over 8 bases. Per germline, CDR1 SGHRS and CDR2 YFSETQ. Trimming removed 0 bases from V and 3 bases from J; junction bases left unmatched: 5. CDR3 size: 16 residues. The CDR3 nucleotides read TGCGCCAGCAGCTTGGAGGTAGCGGGATACAAAAACATTCAGTACTTC. The encoded protein is CASSLEVAGYKNIQYF.

The chain has TRBV6-1 and TRBJ2-4; D not resolved. V lost 3 bases and J 8 bases, leaving 5 bases between the germline ends. The CDR3 consists of 11 residues. Germline-derived CDR1 and CDR2 are MNHNS and SASEGT. The CDR3 DNA is TGTGCCAGCAGTGATTCATACATTCAGTACTTC. As protein: CASSDSYIQYF.

This rearrangement joins TRBV18 to TRBJ2-1; 7 positions agree with TRBD1. Germline-derived CDR1 and CDR2 are KGHSH and LQKENI. This CDR3 is built from 14 residues. Losses at the gene ends were 3 bases for V and 7 bases for J; bases not matched to a gene: 6. CDR3 sequence (DNA): TGTGCCAGCTCACCTAGACAGGGTTCGAATGAGCAGTTCTTC. It translates to CASSPRQGSNEQFF. The whole variable domain, filled in from reference TRBV18 and TRBJ2-1, reads NAGVMQNPRHLVRRRGQEARLRCSPMKGHSHVYWYRQLPEEGLKFMVYLQKENIIDESGMPKERFSAEFPKEGPSILRIQQVVRGDSAAYFCASSPRQGSNEQFFGPGTRLTVL.

The chain employs TRBV28 and TRBJ1-2; weak D call: TRBD1 (5 bases). The CDR3 spans 14 residues. V was pared by 9 bases and J by 2 bases, with 16 bases between. Germline V gene data show CDR1 as MDHEN and CDR2 as SYDVKM. The CDR3 region is CASWAGLGNYGYTF. The CDR3, as DNA: TGTGCCAGTTGGGCAGGGCTCGGGAACTATGGCTACACCTTC.

This clone was detected only once. V is TRBV5-4 and J is TRBJ2-7; D may be TRBD2 (7 bases). Germline V gene sequence: CDR1 SGHNT, CDR2 YYREEE (reference sequence). The CDR3 loop spans 13 amino acids. Trimming took 3 bases from V and 6 from J, leaving 13 bases between them. The CDR3 DNA sequence: TGTGCCAGCAGCTGGGGGGAGGGGGGCGAGCAGTACTTC. Protein: CASSWGEGGEQYF. Full variable domain (remainder filled in from reference TRBV5-4 and TRBJ2-7): ETGVTQSPTHLIKTRGQQVTLRCSSQSGHNTVSWYQQALGQGPQFIFQYYREEENGRGNFPPRFSGLQFPNYSSELNVNALELDDSALYLCASSWGEGGEQYFGPGTRLTVT.

The J gene is TRBJ1-5, the V gene TRBV7-8, with TRBD1 identical over 7 bases. There are 18 residues in the CDR3. The trim removed 4 bases at V and 2 bases at J, leaving 14 bases unmatched. Looked up from germline, CDR1 is SGHVS and CDR2 is FQNEAQ. In DNA form, the CDR3 reads TGTGCCAGCAGCTCCGGGACAGCTAGCACCCGGGGCAATCAGCCCCAGCATTTT. Its protein is CASSSGTASTRGNQPQHF.

The J gene is TRBJ2-3, the V gene TRBV5-1; 8 bases agree with TRBD2. Germline V gene lookup returns CDR1 SGHRS and CDR2 YFSETQ. The CDR3 has 18 residues. Trimming at V came to 0 bases and at J to 2 bases, leaving 11 bases not matched to a gene. CDR3 sequence (DNA): TGCGCCAGCAGCTTGGGGCTCCCTAGCGGGTTAAACACAGATACGCAGTATTTT. Protein sequence: CASSLGLPSGLNTDTQYF.

J is TRBJ1-5 and V is TRBV27; weak D call: TRBD1 (6 bases). The length of the CDR3 is 18 residues. Trimming shortened V by 8 bases and J by 0 bases, and 23 bases separated the two germline ends. Germline CDR1 is MNHEY and CDR2 is SMNVEV (reference sequence). This chain's CDR3 is CASQQFGGAIFSNQPQHF. In DNA form, the CDR3 reads TGTGCCAGCCAGCAGTTTGGGGGGGCGATCTTTAGCAATCAGCCCCAGCATTTT.

This clone has only one observation. The gene calls are TRBV27 and TRBJ2-1; D is possibly TRBD1 (5 bases). Looked up from germline, CDR1 is MNHEY and CDR2 is SMNVEV (reference sequence). V was cut by 5 bases and J by 6 bases, with 17 bases left in between. The CDR3 sequence is 15 residues long. CDR3 DNA sequence: TGTGCCAGCAGTCCTTTGTGGGTAAGGGGCAATGAGCAGTTCTTC. It specifies CASSPLWVRGNEQFF.

The CDR3 reads CASRRVLTGYEQYF. The CDR3 DNA follows: TGTGCCAGCCGTCGTGTATTGACAGGGTACGAGCAGTACTTC. J is TRBJ2-7 and V is TRBV2; TRBD1 matches 7 bases. The V and J ends lost 8 bases and 4 bases, in that order; junction bases with no gene match: 11. The CDR3 runs to 14 residues. Looked up from germline, CDR1 is SNHLY and CDR2 is FYNNEI.

This clone was detected only once. The J gene is TRBJ1-2, the V gene TRBV15; no clear D gene. The CDR3 consists of 11 residues. Germline V gene lookup returns CDR1 LNHNV and CDR2 YYDKDF (reference sequence). V was pared by 5 bases and J by 4 bases, with 5 bases between. Here the CDR3 reads CATSAGYGYTF. DNA of the CDR3: TGTGCCACCAGCGCAGGCTATGGCTACACCTTC. Full variable domain (remainder filled in from reference TRBV15 and TRBJ1-2): DAMVIQNPRYQVTQFGKPVTLSCSQTLNHNVMYWYQQKSSQAPKLLFHYYDKDFNNEADTPDNFQSRRPNTSFCFLDIRSPGLGDTAMYLCATSAGYGYTFGSGTRLTVV.

CDR3 coding DNA: TGCAGCGTAAAACAGGCCCTTCTCACAGATACGCAGTATTTT. This gives the protein CSVKQALLTDTQYF. This rearrangement joins TRBV29-1 to TRBJ2-3; the D gene is possibly TRBD1 (5 bases). Trimming removed 6 bases at V and 2 bases at J, with 15 bases between. Per the germline V gene, CDR1 is SQVTM and CDR2 is ANQGSEA. The CDR3 consists of 14 residues.

The count of this clone is one. The chain links TRBV19 to TRBJ2-3; the D gene is possibly TRBD1 (7 bases). Looked up from germline, CDR1 is LNHDA and CDR2 is SQIVND (reference sequence). Deletions cut 7 bases from V and 11 bases from J, with 49 bases between. The CDR3 is 23 residues long. CDR3 DNA: TGTGCCAGTAAGGTAAGACTAAGCGCACTCCGCCGGGTCGGGGCCGTTCAGGGGGGTGGGCAGTATTTT. Translated: CASKVRLSALRRVGAVQGGGQYF.

This clone was observed once. This chain uses TRBV9 with TRBJ2-3, with D possibly TRBD2 on 6 matching bases. Germline lookup yields CDR1 SGDLS and CDR2 YYNGEE. There are 15 residues in the CDR3. V was cut by 3 bases and J by 0 bases, with 11 bases left in between. The CDR3 nucleotides are TGTGCCAGCAGCGGGGGGGTCGGTAGCACAGATACGCAGTATTTT. It yields the protein CASSGGVGSTDTQYF.

This chain uses TRBV11-2 with TRBJ2-1, with 9 bases aligning to TRBD1. Germline V CDR1 and CDR2: SGHAT, FQNNGV. CDR3 length equals 16 residues. The trim removed 0 bases at V and 6 bases at J, leaving 6 bases unmatched. The CDR3 DNA sequence: TGTGCCAGCAGCTTAGATCGACAGGGGGGGATCAATGAGCAGTTCTTC. Its protein is CASSLDRQGGINEQFF.

The chain joins TRBV15 to TRBJ2-4; weak D call: TRBD2 (6 bases). Trimming shortened V by 5 bases and J by 5 bases, and 28 bases separated the two germline ends. The CDR3 is 19 residues long. Germline CDR1 LNHNV, CDR2 YYDKDF (reference sequence). As DNA, the CDR3 is TGTGCCACCAGCGAACGACCGGGGACTTTCACCGTGGGGCAAAACATTCAGTACTTC. Protein: CATSERPGTFTVGQNIQYF.

This chain uses TRBV7-2 with TRBJ2-7; D gene ambiguous. V was clipped by 2 bases and J by 2 bases, with 10 bases between them. Germline V CDR1 and CDR2: SGHTA, FQGNSA. The CDR3 loop spans 14 amino acids. The CDR3 reads CASSLQPGTYEQYF. The CDR3 nucleotides read TGTGCCAGCAGCTTACAGCCAGGAACCTACGAGCAGTACTTC.

V usage is TRBV30 and J usage is TRBJ2-3, with D hard to call. The V gene lost 3 bases and the J gene lost 2 bases, with 6 bases spanning the gap. This CDR3 region has 12 residues. Germline V gives CDR1 GTSNPN, CDR2 SVGIG (reference sequence). The CDR3 region has the DNA TGTGCCTGGAGCGCTATCACAGATACGCAGTATTTT. It translates to CAWSAITDTQYF.

The V gene is TRBV7-9, the J gene TRBJ1-2; D is perhaps TRBD1 (5 bases). Trimming took off 3 bases at V and 2 bases at J, with 22 bases between the two ends. CDR3 length: 18 amino acids. In germline, CDR1 is SEHNR, CDR2 FQNEAQ (reference sequence). CDR3 in amino acids: CASSLGGVSGPPNYGYTF. The DNA of the CDR3 is TGTGCCAGCAGCTTGGGAGGGGTTTCGGGGCCACCCAACTATGGCTACACCTTC.

The sample holds a few counts of this clone. This sequence joins TRBV6-4 and TRBJ2-1; possible D gene TRBD1, 5 bases. Germline V CDR1 and CDR2: MRHNA, SNTAGT. The CDR3 runs 13 residues. Trimming left V 0 bases short and J 5 bases short, with 5 bases between. CDR3 bases: TGTGCCAGCAGTGACTCGGACAACAATGAGCAGTTCTTC. This encodes CASSDSDNNEQFF.

The rearrangement joins TRBV15 to TRBJ1-4; TRBD1 is a possible D gene (6 bases). V was pared by 3 bases and J by 5 bases, with 13 bases between. There are 15 residues in the CDR3. Germline lookup yields CDR1 LNHNV and CDR2 YYDKDF (reference sequence). The CDR3 sequence is CATSSLDSQNEKLFF. The CDR3 DNA is TGTGCCACCAGCAGCCTGGACAGCCAAAATGAAAAACTGTTTTTT.